The clone carrying this T cell receptor beta chain was counted a few times. The data derive from a study of shared clonotypes between healthy human individuals. This CDR3 is built from 15 residues. Trimming took 2 bases from V and 5 from J; bases not matched to a gene: 6. CDR1 is WNHNN, CDR2 SYGVQD, per germline (reference sequence). Here immunoSEQ multiplex PCR was the method, and the copy in TCRdb shows in-frame clones only, minus some. The data hold about 1 million clones, with 65% to 75% observed a single time. This receptor was taken from a young man in good health. The rearrangement joins TRBV10-1 to TRBJ2-3; TRBD2 agrees at 8 bases. Sample: memory CD4+ T cells sorted from blood. Stated subset: CD45RA-negative fraction. The CDR3, as DNA: TGCGCCAGCAGTGAGGTTAGCGGGAACGAAGATACGCAGTATTTT. This encodes CASSEVSGNEDTQYF.